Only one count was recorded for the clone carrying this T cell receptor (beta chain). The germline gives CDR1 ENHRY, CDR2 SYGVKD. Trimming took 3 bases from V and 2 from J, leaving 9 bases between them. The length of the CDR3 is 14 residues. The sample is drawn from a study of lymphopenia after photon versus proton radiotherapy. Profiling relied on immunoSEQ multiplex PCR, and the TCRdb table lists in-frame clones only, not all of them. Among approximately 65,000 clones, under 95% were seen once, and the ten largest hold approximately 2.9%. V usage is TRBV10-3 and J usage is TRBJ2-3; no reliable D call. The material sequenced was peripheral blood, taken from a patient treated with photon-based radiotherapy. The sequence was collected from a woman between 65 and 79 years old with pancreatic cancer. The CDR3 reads CAISEDTHTDTQYF. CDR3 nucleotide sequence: TGTGCCATCAGTGAAGACACCCACACAGATACGCAGTATTTT.